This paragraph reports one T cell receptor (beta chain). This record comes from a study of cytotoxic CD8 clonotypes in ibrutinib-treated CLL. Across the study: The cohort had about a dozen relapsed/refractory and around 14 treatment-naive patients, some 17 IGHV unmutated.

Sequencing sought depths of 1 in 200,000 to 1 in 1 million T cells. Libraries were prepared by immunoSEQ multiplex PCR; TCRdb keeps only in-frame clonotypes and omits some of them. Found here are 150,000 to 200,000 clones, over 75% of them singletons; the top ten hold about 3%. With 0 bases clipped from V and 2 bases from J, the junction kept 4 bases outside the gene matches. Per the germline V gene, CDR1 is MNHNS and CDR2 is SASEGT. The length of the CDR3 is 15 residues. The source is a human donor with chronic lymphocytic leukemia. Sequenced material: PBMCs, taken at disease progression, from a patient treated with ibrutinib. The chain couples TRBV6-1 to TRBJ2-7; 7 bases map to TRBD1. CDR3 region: CASSEASGQTYEQYF. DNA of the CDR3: TGTGCCAGCAGTGAAGCCTCGGGACAGACCTACGAGCAGTACTTC.